This paragraph covers one T cell receptor (beta chain) sequence. Its antigen target is currently unknown. The sample holds no much larger clone one base away, and base qualities are not on file. The sample comes from a study of CD8 T cells in ankylosing spondylitis (dated by TCRdb to the late 2010s). Study-wide context: The study profiled T cell receptor beta repertoires in healthy donors and ankylosing spondylitis patients to find disease-linked TCR variants. The whole study cohort included over a hundred healthy donors and roughly 24 ankylosing spondylitis patients. Peripheral blood was sampled, and synovial fluid was also collected from ankylosing spondylitis patients.

Synovial fluid samples and blood samples obtained from the same ankylosing spondylitis patients were matched. V is cut back by 0 bases and J by 3 bases, with 6 bases in the junction unmatched. CDR1 and CDR2 are read off the germline V gene (reference sequence) as DFQATT and SNEGSKA. Including cysteine and phenylalanine, the CDR3 has 15 amino acids. Kept here is only the CDR3 DNA, which spans 45 bases and is read in frame from base 1. What the work shows at the level of the full study, not this receptor alone: Some motif variants had previously been reported in the synovial fluid and blood of reactive arthritis patients, which suggests shared mechanisms of disease initiation. The disease-linked clones had a CD8+ phenotype and were found at relatively low frequencies in peripheral blood. Blood from ankylosing spondylitis patients appeared to be characterized by a TCR beta motif made up of 8 or 9 highly homologous amino acid variants. Significant enrichment of the disease-linked clones was reported in matched synovial fluid samples from ankylosing spondylitis patients.

Data came from an Illumina HiSeq 2500. Quantitative 5'-RACE with molecular barcodes was used to prepare TCR beta libraries. In the paper's pipeline: To identify disease-linked TCR variants, a new computational method was used, one built on a probabilistic model of VDJ rearrangement. TCRdb reran the public reads through fastp at Q25 and MiXCR, keeping productive beta chains. Rows are unified per CDR3 protein, each entry keeping the most common DNA and genes. TCRdb's processing, not the study's, gives the V and J calls here. This sample is represented by 150,000 to 200,000 distinct CDR3 sequences; around a third of them were singletons. About 6.3% of the sample is taken by the ten largest.

The chain joins TRBV20-1 to TRBJ2-5, with 8 middle bases fitting TRBD2. This sequence originates from a male donor with ankylosing spondylitis. Source material: synovial fluid, either unsorted or a sorted T cell fraction (not recorded which). The DNA reads TGCAGTGCTAGAGACTGGCGGGAGGCAGAAGAGACCCAGTACTTC. It codes for CSARDWREAEETQYF.